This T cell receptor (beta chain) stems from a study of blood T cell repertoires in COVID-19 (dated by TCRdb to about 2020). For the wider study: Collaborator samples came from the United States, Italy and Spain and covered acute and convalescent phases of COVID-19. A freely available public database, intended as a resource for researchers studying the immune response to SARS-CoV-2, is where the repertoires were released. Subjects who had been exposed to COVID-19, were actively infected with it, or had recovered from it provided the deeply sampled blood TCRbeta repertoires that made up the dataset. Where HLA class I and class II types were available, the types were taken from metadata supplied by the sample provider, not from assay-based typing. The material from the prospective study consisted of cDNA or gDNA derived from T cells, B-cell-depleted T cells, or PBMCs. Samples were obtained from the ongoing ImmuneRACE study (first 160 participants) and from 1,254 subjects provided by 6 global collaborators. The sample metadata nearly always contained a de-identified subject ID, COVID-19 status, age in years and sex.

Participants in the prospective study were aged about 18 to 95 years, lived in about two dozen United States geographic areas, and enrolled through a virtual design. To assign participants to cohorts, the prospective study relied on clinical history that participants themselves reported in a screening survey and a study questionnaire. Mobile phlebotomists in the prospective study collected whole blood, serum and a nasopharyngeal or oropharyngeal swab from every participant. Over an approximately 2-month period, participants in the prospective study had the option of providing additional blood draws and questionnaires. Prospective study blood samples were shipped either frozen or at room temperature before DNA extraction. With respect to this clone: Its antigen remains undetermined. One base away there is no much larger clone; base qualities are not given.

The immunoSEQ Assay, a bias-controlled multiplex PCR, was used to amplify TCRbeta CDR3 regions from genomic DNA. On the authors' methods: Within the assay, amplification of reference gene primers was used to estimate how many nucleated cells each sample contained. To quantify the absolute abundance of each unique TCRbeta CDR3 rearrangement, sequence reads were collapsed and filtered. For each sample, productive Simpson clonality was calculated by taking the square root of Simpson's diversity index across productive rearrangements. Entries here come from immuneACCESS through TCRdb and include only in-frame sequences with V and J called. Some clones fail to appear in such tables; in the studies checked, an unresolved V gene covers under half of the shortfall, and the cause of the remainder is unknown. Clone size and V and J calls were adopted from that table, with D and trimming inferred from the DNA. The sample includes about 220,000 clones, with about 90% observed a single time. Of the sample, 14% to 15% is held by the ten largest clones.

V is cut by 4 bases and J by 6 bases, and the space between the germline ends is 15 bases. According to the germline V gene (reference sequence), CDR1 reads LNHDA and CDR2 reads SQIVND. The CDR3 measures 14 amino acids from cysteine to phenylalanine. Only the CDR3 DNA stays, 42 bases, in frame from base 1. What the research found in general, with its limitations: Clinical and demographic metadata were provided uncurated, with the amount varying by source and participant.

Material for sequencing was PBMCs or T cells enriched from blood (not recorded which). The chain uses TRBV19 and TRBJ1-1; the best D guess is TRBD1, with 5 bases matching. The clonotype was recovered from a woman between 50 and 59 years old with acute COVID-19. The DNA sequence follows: TGTGCCAGTAGTAGGACCGGGACGGGGGCTGAAGCTTTCTTT. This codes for CASSRTGTGAEAFF.